A single TCR beta chain is shown here with its context. Antigen unknown. These data are taken from a study of T cells after yellow fever vaccination. The CDR3 runs to 14 residues. The germline V gene has CDR1 LNHDA and CDR2 SQIVND (reference sequence). J was trimmed by 6 bases and V by 5 bases; bases with no gene match: 6. General study findings and limits: Repertoires obtained by FACS sorting could include abundant clonotypes that entered as contaminants from the bulk population.

Each CDR3 protein gets one entry after TCRdb re-called the 5' RACE reads with MiXCR. The table shows about 630,000 distinct CDR3 sequences, with around an eighth occurring only once. The rearrangement joins TRBV19 to TRBJ2-1; 8 positions match TRBD2. The starting material was PBMCs, obtained on the day of the yellow fever booster vaccination. This TCR was recovered from a man aged 25-45 years who received the YFV17D yellow fever vaccine. The DNA for the CDR3 is TGTGCCAGTAGTGTACCGGGACTAGGCAATGAGCAGTTCTTC. Residues: CASSVPGLGNEQFF. Looking up the rest from reference TRBV19 and TRBJ2-1 gives the full variable domain: DGGITQSPKYLFRKEGQNVTLSCEQNLNHDAMYWYRQDPGQGLRLIYYSQIVNDFQKGDIAEGYSVSREKKESFPLTVTSAQKNPTAFYLCASSVPGLGNEQFFGPGTRLTVL.